The 10 T cell receptor beta chains given below trace back to one sample, sequenced in a study of cytomegalovirus exposure and HLA in healthy donors. 60 Vbeta and 13 Jbeta primers were used in PCR. Assay used: immunoSEQ multiplex PCR; TCRdb lists only in-frame clones, some missing. The data hold 200,000 or so clones, with about nine tenths observed a single time. The sequencing sample was made of PBMCs. All receptors derive from a man aged 30 to 45 in good health and CMV-seronegative.

The V gene is TRBV7-8, the J gene TRBJ2-7, with 7 bases lining up with TRBD2. Germline V CDR1 and CDR2: SGHVS, FQNEAQ. The CDR3 length is 15 residues. V gave up 1 base and J gave up 2 bases; unmatched junction bases: 5. The CDR3 loop is CASSLVGGGAYEQYF. The DNA of the CDR3 is TGTGCCAGCAGCTTAGTTGGGGGGGGAGCCTACGAGCAGTACTTC.

This chain uses TRBV27 with TRBJ2-5; 12 bases match TRBD2. V was clipped by 7 bases and J by 1 base; unmatched bases: 4. The CDR3 covers 15 residues. In germline, CDR1 is MNHEY, CDR2 SMNVEV (reference sequence). The CDR3 region is CASTRTSGTQETQYF. The CDR3 DNA reads as TGTGCCAGCACCAGGACTAGCGGGACCCAAGAGACCCAGTACTTC.

The chain carries TRBV30 and TRBJ1-2, with TRBD1 matching 8 bases. This CDR3 is 15 amino acids long. J gave up 4 bases and V 1 base, and 8 bases lay outside the gene matches. Germline V gene data show CDR1 as GTSNPN and CDR2 as SVGIG (reference sequence). CDR3 protein: CAWSGQGAQPYGYTF. In DNA, the CDR3 is TGTGCCTGGAGTGGCCAGGGGGCGCAGCCCTATGGCTACACCTTC.

The chain recombines TRBV6-5 with TRBJ2-7, with 10 bases identical to TRBD1. After removal of 6 bases from V and 7 bases from J, the junction contained 12 bases not matched to a gene. The CDR3 is 15 amino acids. Germline CDR1 reads MNHEY; CDR2 reads SVGAGI. In DNA form, the CDR3 reads TGTGCCAGCAGCTCCCACGGGACAGGGGTGGGAGAGCAGTACTTC. Residues: CASSSHGTGVGEQYF.

This chain uses TRBV10-2 with TRBJ1-3; D is uncertain. The CDR3 is 16 amino acids. V lost 3 bases and J lost 0, with 12 bases in between. Germline-derived CDR1 and CDR2 are WSHSY and SAAADI. CDR3 DNA: TGCGCCAGCAGTGATGCTGACACCAGCTCTGGAAACACCATATATTTT. Amino acids: CASSDADTSSGNTIYF.

The chain joins TRBV6-5 to TRBJ1-4; D is undetermined. Between the trimmed V and J ends, which lost 6 bases and 0 bases, there was a span of 8 bases. The CDR3 consists of 14 residues. Germline V gene data show CDR1 as MNHEY and CDR2 as SVGAGI. The CDR3 region is CASRDGTTNEKLFF. For the CDR3, the DNA is TGTGCCAGCAGGGACGGGACAACTAATGAAAAACTGTTTTTT.

This clone was seen just once. The rearrangement joins TRBV6-1 to TRBJ2-5; D gene uncertain. This CDR3 comprises 12 residues. With 7 bases removed from V and 4 bases from J, the gap between germline ends came to 10 bases. CDR1 and CDR2 from the germline V gene are MNHNS and SASEGT. CDR3 coding DNA: TGTGCCAGCACCCAATCGCGAGAGACCCAGTACTTC. It codes for CASTQSRETQYF.

The rearrangement joins TRBV7-6 to TRBJ2-7; D is unresolved. CDR1 and CDR2 (germline): SGHVS, FNYEAQ. V was shortened by 3 bases and J by 3 bases, with 12 bases between the two germline ends. This CDR3 has 14 residues. CDR3 in DNA: TGTGCCAGCAGCTTCACTCCAACCGGCTACGAGCAGTACTTC. Encoded protein: CASSFTPTGYEQYF.

This chain links TRBV6-5 with TRBJ1-5, with D maybe TRBD1 (5 bases). The CDR3 runs 15 residues. Trimming pared 0 bases from V and 0 bases from J, leaving 6 bases between. Germline V gene data show CDR1 as MNHEY and CDR2 as SVGAGI. CDR3 sequence reads: CASSYSGASNQPQHF. The CDR3 coding sequence is TGTGCCAGCAGTTACTCAGGGGCTAGCAATCAGCCCCAGCATTTT.

The chain is built from TRBV23-1 and TRBJ1-4; D possibly corresponds to TRBD1 (5 bases). TRBV23-1 falls under the ORF class, with uncertain function. The V end lost 2 bases, the J end lost 8 bases, and 18 bases lay between the germline ends. CDR3 size: 16 residues. The CDR3 region is CASSQLIGGPYEKLFF. The CDR3 DNA is TGCGCCAGCAGTCAACTTATCGGGGGACCTTACGAAAAACTGTTTTTT.